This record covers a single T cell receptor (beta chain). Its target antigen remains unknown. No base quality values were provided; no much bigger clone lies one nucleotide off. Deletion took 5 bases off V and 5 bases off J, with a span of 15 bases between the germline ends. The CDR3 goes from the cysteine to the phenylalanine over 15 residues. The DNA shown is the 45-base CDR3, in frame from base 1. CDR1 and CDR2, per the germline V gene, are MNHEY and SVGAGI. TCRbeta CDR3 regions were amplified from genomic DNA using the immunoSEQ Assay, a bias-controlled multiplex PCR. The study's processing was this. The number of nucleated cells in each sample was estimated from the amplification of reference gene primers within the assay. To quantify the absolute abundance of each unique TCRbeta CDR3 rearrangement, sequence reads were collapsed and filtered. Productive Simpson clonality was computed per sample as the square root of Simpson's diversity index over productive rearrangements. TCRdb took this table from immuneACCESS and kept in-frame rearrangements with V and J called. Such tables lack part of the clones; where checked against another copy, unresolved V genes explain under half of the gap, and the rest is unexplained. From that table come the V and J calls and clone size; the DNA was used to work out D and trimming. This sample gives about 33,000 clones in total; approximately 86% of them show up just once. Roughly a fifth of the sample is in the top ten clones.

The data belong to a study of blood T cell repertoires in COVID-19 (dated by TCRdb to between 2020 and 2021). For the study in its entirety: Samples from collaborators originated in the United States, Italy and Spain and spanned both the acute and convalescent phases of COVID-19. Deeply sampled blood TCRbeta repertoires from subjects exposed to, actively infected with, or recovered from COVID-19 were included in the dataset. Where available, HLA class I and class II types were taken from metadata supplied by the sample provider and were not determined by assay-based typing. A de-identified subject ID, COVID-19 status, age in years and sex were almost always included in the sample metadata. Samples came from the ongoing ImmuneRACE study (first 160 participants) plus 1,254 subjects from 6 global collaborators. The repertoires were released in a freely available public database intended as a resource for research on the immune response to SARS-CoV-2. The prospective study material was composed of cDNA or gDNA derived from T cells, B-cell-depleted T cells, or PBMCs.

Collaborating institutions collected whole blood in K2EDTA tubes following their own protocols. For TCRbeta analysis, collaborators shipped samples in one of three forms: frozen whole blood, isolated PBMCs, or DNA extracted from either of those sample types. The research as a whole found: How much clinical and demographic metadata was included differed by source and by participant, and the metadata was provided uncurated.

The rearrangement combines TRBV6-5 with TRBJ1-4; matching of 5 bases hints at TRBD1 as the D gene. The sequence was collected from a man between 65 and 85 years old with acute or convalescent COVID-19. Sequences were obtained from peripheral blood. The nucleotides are TGTGCCAGCAGTCCCGGGTGGGGGGGAAATGAAAAACTGTTTTTT. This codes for CASSPGWGGNEKLFF.